A single sample gave rise to the 11 T cell receptor beta chains below, sequenced in a study of blood T cell repertoires in COVID-19 (TCRdb year 2020). Library method: the immunoSEQ multiplex PCR assay. This immuneACCESS table, as held by TCRdb, lists in-frame sequences with V and J called but not all clones. Of the missing ones, under half trace to an unresolved V gene in checked studies; the others have no known cause. This sample is represented by 490,000 or so clones; roughly 88% of them were singletons. Jointly, the top ten make up less than 2% of the sample. The material sequenced was PBMCs or T cells enriched from blood (not recorded which). The origin of the receptors is a woman aged 40 to 55 who had recovered from COVID-19.

CDR3 residues: CASSVGGAFYNEQFF. CDR3 DNA sequence: TGTGCCAGCAGTGTGGGCGGGGCCTTCTACAATGAGCAGTTCTTC. The chain uses TRBV2 and TRBJ2-1, with a weak D call TRBD2 (6 bases). The CDR3 contains 15 residues. Deletions cut 4 bases from V and 3 bases from J, with 13 bases between. Germline V gene sequence: CDR1 SNHLY, CDR2 FYNNEI.

The V call is TRBV7-9, the J call TRBJ2-7, with 8 bases aligning to TRBD2. The CDR3 length is 14 residues. CDR1 and CDR2 (germline): SEHNR, FQNEAQ (reference sequence). The V and J ends lost 5 bases and 7 bases, in that order; junction bases with no gene match: 10. Here the CDR3 reads CASSDITSGGEQYF. The CDR3 region has the DNA TGTGCCAGCAGCGATATTACTAGCGGTGGGGAGCAGTACTTC.

This clone was observed a few times. The rearrangement joins TRBV27 to TRBJ1-1; 7 nucleotides align to TRBD1. The V segment lost 4 bases and the J segment 0 bases; nucleotides outside the gene matches: 2. The CDR3 has 14 amino acids. Germline-derived CDR1 and CDR2 are MNHEY and SMNVEV (reference sequence). The CDR3 loop is CASSSGTVNTEAFF. In DNA, the CDR3 is TGTGCCAGCAGTTCGGGGACAGTGAACACTGAAGCTTTCTTT.

This chain links TRBV2 with TRBJ2-7; TRBD2 might be the D (6 bases). The length of the CDR3 is 16 residues. In germline, CDR1 is SNHLY, CDR2 FYNNEI. V dropped 5 bases and J dropped 0 bases, with 17 bases sitting between them. The CDR3 here is CASSWGPPRDSYEQYF. Written as DNA, the CDR3 is TGTGCCAGCAGTTGGGGACCCCCGCGGGACTCCTACGAGCAGTACTTC.

Here the CDR3 DNA reads TGCAGCGTTACTCCTCGGTTGGTCGGGGGCTACACCTTC. Amino acid sequence: CSVTPRLVGGYTF. V usage is TRBV29-1 and J usage is TRBJ1-2; D not resolved. CDR3 size: 13 residues. The germline V gene has CDR1 SQVTM and CDR2 ANQGSEA. V was trimmed by 5 bases and J by 8 bases, leaving 18 bases between them. The full variable domain, with the rest looked up from reference TRBV29-1 and TRBJ1-2, is SAVISQKPSRDICQRGTSLTIQCQVDSQVTMMFWYRQQPGQSLTLIATANQGSEATYESGFVIDKFPISRPNLTFSTLTVSNMSPEDSSIYLCSVTPRLVGGYTFGSGTRLTVV.

The J gene is TRBJ1-1, the V gene TRBV5-5; D might be TRBD1 (6 bases). V gave up 0 bases and J gave up 3 bases, with 6 bases separating them. The CDR3 runs to 13 residues. Germline CDR1 SGHKS, CDR2 YYEKEE (reference sequence). The CDR3 nucleotides are TGTGCCAGCAGCTTGGACAGGGACACTGAAGCTTTCTTT. It codes for CASSLDRDTEAFF.

The chain recombines TRBV5-1 with TRBJ2-3; 10 bases are shared with TRBD2. V lost 4 bases and J lost 6; bases outside the gene matches: 8. CDR3 size: 15 residues. CDR1 is SGHRS, CDR2 YFSETQ, per germline. The CDR3 bases are TGCGCCAGCAGCGGGACCGGGACTAGCGAGGATACGCAGTATTTT. It translates to CASSGTGTSEDTQYF.

V gene TRBV5-8 combines with J gene TRBJ1-5, with D possibly matching TRBD1 (5 bases). The CDR3 totals 18 residues. Germline V gene data show CDR1 as SGHTS and CDR2 as YDEGEE. V was shortened by 2 bases and J by 4 bases, with 22 bases between the two germline ends. As DNA, the CDR3 is TGTGCCAGCAGCTTACCCCCAGCCGGGGGGGGATGGAATCAGCCCCAGCATTTT. Translation gives CASSLPPAGGGWNQPQHF. Full variable domain (rest looked up from reference TRBV5-8 and TRBJ1-5): EAGVTQSPTHLIKTRGQQATLRCSPISGHTSVYWYQQALGLGLQFLLWYDEGEERNRGNFPPRFSGRQFPNYSSELNVNALELEDSALYLCASSLPPAGGGWNQPQHFGDGTRLSIL.

This rearrangement joins TRBV25-1 to TRBJ2-1; 10 nucleotides match TRBD1. The CDR3 consists of 13 residues. Germline CDR1 MGHDK, CDR2 SYGVNS. V shed 3 bases, J shed 10 bases, and the junction held 3 bases outside the gene matches. The CDR3 DNA reads as TGTGCCAGCAGTGAGACAGGGGGCCGGGAGCAGTTCTTC. This sequence encodes CASSETGGREQFF.

This clone has more than one count but fewer than ten. The chain is built from TRBV29-1 and TRBJ2-1; 8 bases are a match to TRBD1. The CDR3 totals 13 residues. CDR1 SQVTM and CDR2 ANQGSEA come from the germline V gene. The V and J ends lost 4 bases and 7 bases, in that order; junction bases with no gene match: 6. CDR3 coding DNA: TGCAGCGTTGTTGGACAGGGTGGGAATGAGCAGTTCTTC. This codes for CSVVGQGGNEQFF.

The CDR3 DNA is TGTGCCAGCAGCTTAAGAGAACCTCTCTACAATGAGCAGTTCTTC. It specifies CASSLREPLYNEQFF. The V and J genes are TRBV11-2 and TRBJ2-1; D uncertain. The CDR3 totals 15 residues. Trimming left V 2 bases short and J 3 bases short, with 11 bases between. Germline V gives CDR1 SGHAT, CDR2 FQNNGV.